A selection of T cell receptor beta chains follows, all from one sample in a study of control samples from healthy donors and cancer patients. The protocol was immunoSEQ multiplex PCR, while the TCRdb copy is restricted to in-frame clones and leaves out a portion. The repertoire holds 100,000 to 120,000 clones, with about four fifths as singletons. The sequenced material came from blood. These receptors all come from a woman aged 45-65 years in good health. Both conserved end residues are part of each CDR3. The order of the fields is clone size, J gene, V gene, D gene, CDR3 protein, CDR3 DNA. The D gene is left open where the match is weak. Rows may omit the clone size; those that give it use once, few, many or a size class.

size: NA; J: TRBJ2-3; V: TRBV6-6; D: NA; CDR3: CASAGRDGRTDTQYF; DNA: TGTGCCAGCGCAGGCCGGGACGGCCGAACAGATACGCAGTATTTT
size: NA; J: TRBJ2-1; V: TRBV14; D: NA; CDR3: CASSQAASYYNEQFF; DNA: TGTGCCAGCAGCCAAGCAGCGTCCTACTACAATGAGCAGTTCTTC
size: NA; J: TRBJ1-2; V: TRBV3-1/TRBV3-2; D: TRBD1; CDR3: CASSQGNNRGRGYTF; DNA: TGTGCCAGCAGCCAAGGGAATAACAGGGGGCGGGGCTACACCTTC
size: NA; J: TRBJ1-2; V: TRBV6-1; D: NA; CDR3: CASSEVCGYTF; DNA: TGTGCCAGCAGTGAAGTCTGCGGCTACACCTTC
size: NA; J: TRBJ1-1; V: TRBV5-1; D: TRBD1; CDR3: CASSLNWDRANTEAFF; DNA: TGCGCCAGCAGCCTGAACTGGGACAGGGCAAACACTGAAGCTTTCTTT
size: NA; J: TRBJ1-1; V: TRBV7-9; D: NA; CDR3: CASSSHMGNTEAFF; DNA: TGTGCCAGCAGCTCCCATATGGGGAACACTGAAGCTTTCTTT
size: NA; J: TRBJ1-1; V: TRBV5-1; D: TRBD1; CDR3: CASSLGTGAKSNTEAFF; DNA: TGCGCCAGCAGCCTCGGGACAGGAGCCAAGTCGAACACTGAAGCTTTCTTT
size: NA; J: TRBJ1-1; V: TRBV6-2/TRBV6-3; D: TRBD1; CDR3: CASSPNRGGEAFF; DNA: TGTGCCAGCAGCCCTAACAGGGGAGGTGAAGCTTTCTTT
size: NA; J: TRBJ2-7; V: TRBV19; D: NA; CDR3: CASSVGGLNEQYF; DNA: TGTGCCAGTAGTGTCGGGGGGCTGAACGAGCAGTACTTC
size: NA; J: TRBJ2-3; V: TRBV19; D: TRBD1; CDR3: CASSMDRASTDTQYF; DNA: TGTGCCAGTAGCATGGACAGGGCAAGCACAGATACGCAGTATTTT
size: NA; J: TRBJ2-7; V: TRBV7-3; D: NA; CDR3: CASSLRPSSYEQYF; DNA: TGTGCCAGCAGCTTACGACCTAGCAGCTACGAGCAGTACTTC
size: NA; J: TRBJ1-5; V: TRBV7-2; D: NA; CDR3: CASSLVPAGLGNQPQHF; DNA: TGTGCCAGCAGCTTAGTTCCCGCAGGGTTAGGCAATCAGCCCCAGCATTTT
size: NA; J: TRBJ2-7; V: TRBV7-2; D: TRBD1; CDR3: CASSVDRGRSYEQYF; DNA: TGTGCCAGCAGCGTAGACAGGGGTCGCTCCTACGAGCAGTACTTC
size: NA; J: TRBJ1-1; V: TRBV2; D: TRBD1; CDR3: CAGGTGANTEAFF; DNA: TGTGCAGGAGGGACAGGGGCCAACACTGAAGCTTTCTTT
size: NA; J: TRBJ1-1; V: TRBV5-4; D: NA; CDR3: CASSPGGLFTEAFF; DNA: TGTGCCAGCAGCCCTGGAGGGCTATTCACTGAAGCTTTCTTT
size: NA; J: TRBJ1-5; V: TRBV2; D: NA; CDR3: CASSPSRNNQPQHF; DNA: TGTGCCAGCAGTCCCAGTAGAAACAATCAGCCCCAGCATTTT
size: NA; J: TRBJ2-7; V: TRBV9; D: TRBD2; CDR3: CASSVGTSGSYEQYF; DNA: TGTGCCAGCAGCGTCGGGACTAGCGGTTCCTACGAGCAGTACTTC
size: NA; J: TRBJ2-3; V: TRBV25-1; D: NA; CDR3: CASSASLASTDTQYF; DNA: TGTGCCAGCAGTGCCTCTCTGGCTAGCACAGATACGCAGTATTTT
size: NA; J: TRBJ1-2; V: TRBV7-8; D: NA; CDR3: CASSWTASQYGYTF; DNA: TGTGCCAGCAGCTGGACAGCGAGTCAGTATGGCTACACCTTC
size: NA; J: TRBJ2-1; V: TRBV7-9; D: NA; CDR3: CASSLAGSFSKGLWFF; DNA: TGTGCCAGCAGCTTAGCCGGCAGCTTTTCAAAGGGCTTGTGGTTCTTC
size: NA; J: TRBJ1-2; V: TRBV7-8; D: NA; CDR3: CASSRSDRGDVYGYTF; DNA: TGTGCCAGCAGCCGATCCGACCGGGGGGACGTCTATGGCTACACCTTC
size: NA; J: TRBJ2-2; V: TRBV19; D: TRBD2; CDR3: CASRASGHTGELFF; DNA: TGTGCCAGTAGGGCTAGCGGGCACACCGGGGAGCTGTTTTTT
size: NA; J: TRBJ1-4; V: TRBV6-5; D: TRBD1; CDR3: CASSPDRGQEKLFF; DNA: TGTGCCAGCAGCCCGGACAGGGGTCAGGAAAAACTGTTTTTT
size: NA; J: TRBJ1-6; V: TRBV5-1; D: NA; CDR3: CASSSTGTSATPLHF; DNA: TGCGCCAGCAGCTCCACGGGGACAAGCGCAACACCCCTCCACTTT
size: once; J: TRBJ2-4; V: TRBV4-2; D: TRBD2; CDR3: CASSLTISLAVPDKADKNIQYF; DNA: TGTGCCAGCAGCCTAACTATATCACTAGCGGTCCCGGATAAAGCCGACAAAAACATTCAGTACTTC
size: NA; J: TRBJ1-3; V: TRBV19; D: NA; CDR3: CASSRGLSGNTIYF; DNA: TGTGCCAGTAGTAGGGGGCTCTCTGGAAACACCATATATTTT
size: few; J: TRBJ2-4; V: TRBV11-3; D: TRBD1; CDR3: CASSSHTGTGGGNIQYF; DNA: TGTGCCAGCAGCTCTCATACCGGGACAGGGGGCGGGAACATTCAGTACTTC
size: NA; J: TRBJ1-5; V: TRBV6-2/TRBV6-3; D: TRBD1; CDR3: CASSRQGEITQPQHF; DNA: TGTGCCAGCAGTCGACAGGGCGAGATCACTCAGCCCCAGCATTTT
size: NA; J: TRBJ1-5; V: TRBV12-3/TRBV12-4; D: NA; CDR3: CASSLAGRQPQHF; DNA: TGTGCCAGCAGTTTAGCAGGGAGGCAGCCCCAGCATTTT
size: NA; J: TRBJ2-3; V: TRBV5-8; D: TRBD2; CDR3: CASSFWRGSTDTQYF; DNA: TGTGCCAGCAGCTTTTGGCGGGGGAGCACAGATACGCAGTATTTT
size: NA; J: TRBJ1-3; V: TRBV7-9; D: NA; CDR3: CASGQNSGNTIYF; DNA: TGTGCCTCAGGACAGAACTCTGGAAACACCATATATTTT
size: few; J: TRBJ1-4; V: TRBV7-9; D: TRBD1; CDR3: CASSAFTGGTDEKLFF; DNA: TGTGCCAGCAGCGCCTTTACAGGGGGCACCGATGAAAAACTGTTTTTT
size: NA; J: TRBJ2-1; V: TRBV11-3; D: TRBD2; CDR3: CASSHWGLAADNEQFF; DNA: TGTGCCAGCAGCCACTGGGGACTAGCGGCCGACAATGAGCAGTTCTTC
size: NA; J: TRBJ2-7; V: TRBV19; D: NA; CDR3: CASKDGNHEQYF; DNA: TGTGCCAGTAAAGACGGCAACCACGAGCAGTACTTC
size: NA; J: TRBJ2-1; V: TRBV6-1; D: NA; CDR3: CASSEEGASDEQFF; DNA: TGTGCCAGCAGTGAAGAAGGAGCTAGCGATGAGCAGTTCTTC
size: once; J: TRBJ1-1; V: TRBV15; D: NA; CDR3: CATSRDMAGTEAFF; DNA: TGTGCCACCAGCAGAGATATGGCAGGCACTGAAGCTTTCTTT
size: NA; J: TRBJ1-2; V: TRBV6-2/TRBV6-3; D: NA; CDR3: CASSSFLSNYGYTF; DNA: TGTGCCAGCAGTTCTTTCCTGAGTAACTATGGCTACACCTTC
size: NA; J: TRBJ2-7; V: TRBV4-3; D: NA; CDR3: CASSQDRGTYEQYF; DNA: TGCGCCAGCAGCCAAGATCGCGGAACCTACGAGCAGTACTTC
size: NA; J: TRBJ2-2; V: TRBV24-1; D: NA; CDR3: CATSDPSRANTGELFF; DNA: TGTGCCACCAGTGATCCTAGCCGGGCGAACACCGGGGAGCTGTTTTTT
size: NA; J: TRBJ2-7; V: TRBV5-5; D: NA; CDR3: CASTLGKEMNSYEQYF; DNA: TGTGCCAGCACCCTGGGCAAGGAAATGAACTCCTACGAGCAGTACTTC
size: NA; J: TRBJ2-7; V: TRBV9; D: NA; CDR3: CASSAQGISYEQYF; DNA: TGTGCCAGCAGTGCGCAGGGGATCTCCTACGAGCAGTACTTC
size: few; J: TRBJ2-2; V: TRBV10-2; D: TRBD2; CDR3: CASSESGGASTGELFF; DNA: TGCGCCAGCAGTGAGAGCGGGGGGGCCAGCACCGGGGAGCTGTTTTTT
size: once; J: TRBJ2-7; V: TRBV28; D: NA; CDR3: CASRLTGTDEQYF; DNA: TGTGCCAGCAGACTTACAGGTACGGACGAGCAGTACTTC
size: NA; J: TRBJ2-7; V: TRBV3-1/TRBV3-2; D: NA; CDR3: CASSQAPGDYEQYF; DNA: TGTGCCAGCAGCCAAGCGCCGGGGGACTACGAGCAGTACTTC
size: NA; J: TRBJ2-7; V: TRBV4-3; D: TRBD1; CDR3: CASSQARGGTGGYEQYF; DNA: TGCGCCAGCAGCCAAGCGAGAGGGGGGACAGGGGGCTACGAGCAGTACTTC
size: NA; J: TRBJ1-6; V: TRBV7-8; D: NA; CDR3: CASSPRGNNSPLHF; DNA: TGTGCCAGCAGTCCGAGGGGCAATAATTCACCCCTCCACTTT
size: NA; J: TRBJ1-4; V: TRBV3-1/TRBV3-2; D: NA; CDR3: CASSPGRVATNEKLFF; DNA: TGTGCCAGCAGCCCGGGGAGGGTGGCAACTAATGAAAAACTGTTTTTT
size: NA; J: TRBJ1-4; V: TRBV29-1; D: NA; CDR3: CSVGAEKLFF; DNA: TGCAGCGTCGGGGCTGAAAAACTGTTTTTT
size: NA; J: TRBJ1-1; V: TRBV11-3; D: TRBD1; CDR3: CASSLETGESDEAFF; DNA: TGTGCCAGCAGCTTAGAGACAGGGGAAAGTGATGAAGCTTTCTTT
size: few; J: TRBJ2-5; V: TRBV7-9; D: NA; CDR3: CASSIFRDEETQYF; DNA: TGTGCCAGCAGCATATTCCGGGACGAAGAGACCCAGTACTTC
size: once; J: TRBJ2-3; V: TRBV29-1; D: TRBD2; CDR3: CSVGPGLVFADTQYF; DNA: TGCAGCGTTGGACCGGGACTAGTTTTCGCAGATACGCAGTATTTT
size: NA; J: TRBJ2-2; V: TRBV2; D: TRBD2; CDR3: CASTRPGASGIHTGELFF; DNA: TGTGCCAGCACACGCCCGGGTGCTAGCGGGATTCACACCGGGGAGCTGTTTTTT
size: NA; J: TRBJ1-2; V: TRBV4-1; D: TRBD1; CDR3: CASSQGQGTDYGYTF; DNA: TGCGCCAGCAGCCAAGGACAGGGCACGGACTATGGCTACACCTTC
size: once; J: TRBJ1-1; V: TRBV14; D: TRBD1; CDR3: CASSQGDRYMNTEAFF; DNA: TGTGCCAGCAGCCAAGGGGACAGGTATATGAACACTGAAGCTTTCTTT
size: NA; J: TRBJ1-5; V: TRBV7-2; D: NA; CDR3: CASSLAGRRNQPQHF; DNA: TGTGCCAGCAGCCTCGCCGGGCGCCGAAATCAGCCCCAGCATTTT
size: NA; J: TRBJ2-5; V: TRBV27; D: NA; CDR3: CASSLGSTETQYF; DNA: TGTGCCAGCAGTTTGGGAAGTACGGAGACCCAGTACTTC
size: NA; J: TRBJ1-6; V: TRBV11-3; D: TRBD1; CDR3: CASSLDRGTGGENSPLHF; DNA: TGTGCCAGCAGCTTAGATCGGGGGACAGGGGGCGAGAATTCACCCCTCCACTTT
size: NA; J: TRBJ1-3; V: TRBV28; D: NA; CDR3: CASSRGGVNTIYF; DNA: TGTGCCAGCAGTCGGGGGGGGGTGAACACCATATATTTT
size: NA; J: TRBJ1-4; V: TRBV5-1; D: TRBD1; CDR3: CASSSSGTGDGEKLFF; DNA: TGCGCCAGCAGTTCATCCGGGACAGGGGACGGGGAAAAACTGTTTTTT